This T cell receptor beta chain was sequenced in a study of Ad26.COV2.S vaccination and SARS-CoV-2 variants. Study information: Participant was drawn from the COV1001 Ad26.COV2.S trial arm. By the intramuscular route, Ad26.COV2.S was given once, or twice 56 days apart. The study's findings and limits: Analytic work on TCR breadth and depth might have understated the full extent of total T cell responses.

Treatment described: some 20 received Ad26.COV2.S at low or high dose, single or two shots; several received placebo; per-sample allocation not given. On day 63 after the first injection, vaccine and placebo recipients gave samples. Concerning this clone itself: Its cognate antigen is unknown. This same CDR3 is encoded by further DNA sequences in the sample.

Trimming pared 1 base from V and 8 bases from J, leaving 11 bases between. The germline CDR1 and CDR2 sequences are SEHNR and FQNEAQ (reference sequence). CDR3 length equals 14 residues. Clones were read by immunoSEQ multiplex PCR, and TCRdb kept only the in-frame ones, dropping some. This sample carries about 350,000 clones, roughly 90% of them seen once, and the ten largest clones take roughly a tenth. The TCR was taken from a person between 18 and 60 years old who received the Ad26.COV2.S COVID-19 vaccine or a placebo. This sample comprised peripheral blood, obtained in a trial of Ad26.COV2.S vaccine versus placebo. V gene TRBV7-9 combines with J gene TRBJ1-4, with D possibly matching TRBD1 (5 bases). This CDR3 is CASSLVGGGEKLFF. CDR3 DNA: TGTGCCAGCAGCTTAGTGGGGGGAGGAGAAAAACTGTTTTTT.